Sequencing of this T cell receptor (beta chain) was carried out in a study of ipilimumab plus nivolumab after autologous stem cell transplantation. Across the study: The DLBCL cohort had primary refractory and relapsed disease, with 18-month progression-free survival of approximately 87% and 28%.

Sequencing was performed with immunoSEQ multiplex PCR; in TCRdb, only in-frame clones are kept and a portion is missing. In the table there are 10,000 to 15,000 clones, approximately 73% of which are singletons. Starting 14 to 28 days after autologous transplant, ipilimumab 1 mg/kg was given. Notes on the study in general: TCR repertoire, Treg phenotype and gut microbiota reportedly support more study of this approach.

This clone is a singleton in its sample. Its antigen is as yet unknown. V shed 1 base and J shed 2 bases, with 6 bases lying between them. This CDR3 contains 15 residues. Germline V gene sequence: CDR1 KGHSH, CDR2 LQKENI. This TCR was recovered from a male donor with diffuse large B-cell lymphoma. This specimen consisted of PBMCs, obtained in a trial of ipilimumab plus nivolumab as post-transplant consolidation. The gene calls are TRBV18 and TRBJ2-6, with D possibly TRBD2 on 5 matching bases. CDR3 in amino acids: CASSPQGAGANVLTF. CDR3 bases: TGTGCCAGCTCACCACAGGGAGCTGGGGCCAACGTCCTGACTTTC.